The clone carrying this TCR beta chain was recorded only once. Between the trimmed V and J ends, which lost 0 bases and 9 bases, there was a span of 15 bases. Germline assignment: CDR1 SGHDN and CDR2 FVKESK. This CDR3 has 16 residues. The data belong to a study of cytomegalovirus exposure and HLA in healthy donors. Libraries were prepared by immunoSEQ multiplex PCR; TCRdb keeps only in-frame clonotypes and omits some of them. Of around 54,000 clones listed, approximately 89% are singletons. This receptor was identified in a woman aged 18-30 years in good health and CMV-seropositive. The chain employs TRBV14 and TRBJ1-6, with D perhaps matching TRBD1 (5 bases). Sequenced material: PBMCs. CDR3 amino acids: CASSQDPPGVVSPLHF. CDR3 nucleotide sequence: TGTGCCAGCAGCCAAGATCCCCCGGGGGTGGTTTCACCCCTCCACTTT.